This TCR beta chain originates from a study of blood T cell repertoires in COVID-19. V shed 6 bases and J 11 bases; nucleotides not matched to a gene: 8. The CDR3 is 12 amino acids. CDR1 MNHEY and CDR2 SVGAGI come from the germline V gene. Clones were read by immunoSEQ multiplex PCR, and TCRdb kept only the in-frame ones, dropping some. The repertoire holds hundreds of thousands of clones, with 90% as singletons. The sample taken for sequencing was PBMCs or T cells enriched from blood (not recorded which). This TCR derives from a woman between 18 and 30 years old with acute COVID-19. The chain couples TRBV6-5 to TRBJ1-1, with 8 bases lining up with TRBD1. The CDR3 spells CASSTGQGRAFF. Here the CDR3 DNA reads TGTGCCAGCAGCACCGGACAGGGTCGGGCTTTCTTT.